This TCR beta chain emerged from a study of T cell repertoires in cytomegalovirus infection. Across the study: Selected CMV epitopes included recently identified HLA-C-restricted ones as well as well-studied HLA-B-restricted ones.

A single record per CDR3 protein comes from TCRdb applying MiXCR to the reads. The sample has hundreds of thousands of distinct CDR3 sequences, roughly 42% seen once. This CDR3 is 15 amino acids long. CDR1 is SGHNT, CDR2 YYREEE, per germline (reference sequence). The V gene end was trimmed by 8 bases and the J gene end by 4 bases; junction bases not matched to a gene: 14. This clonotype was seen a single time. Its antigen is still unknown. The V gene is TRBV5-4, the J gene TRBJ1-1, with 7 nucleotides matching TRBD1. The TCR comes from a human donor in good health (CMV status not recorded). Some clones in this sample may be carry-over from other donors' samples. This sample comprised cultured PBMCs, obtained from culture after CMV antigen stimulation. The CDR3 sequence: CASGEQGQWSTEAFF. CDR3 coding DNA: TGTGCCAGTGGTGAACAGGGGCAGTGGAGCACTGAAGCTTTCTTT.